This T cell receptor beta chain was sequenced for a study of identical twins. Germline CDR1 SGHRS, CDR2 YFSETQ. The V end lost 0 bases, the J end lost 10 bases, and 22 bases lay between the germline ends. The CDR3 is 16 amino acids. Whole-study findings and limits: Rather than following the same donors, the conclusions depended on cross-sectional statistical analysis. The study found that models underestimated out-of-frame TCR alpha sharing in monozygotic twins. Carriage of fewer insertions was seen in abundant cord blood beta clonotypes, whereas memory repertoires showed none.

About this clonotype: What it recognizes is unknown.

From the 5' RACE reads, TCRdb called clonotypes with MiXCR, one entry per CDR3 protein. The table lists about 530,000 distinct CDR3 sequences, roughly 15% of them singletons. The same sample was also studied in work on yellow fever vaccine responses in identical twins.

This clonotype was obtained from a woman aged 18-29 years in good health. The sample consisted of CD4+ T cells sorted from blood. The J gene is TRBJ1-1, the V gene TRBV5-1; tentatively, D is TRBD1 (6 bases). The CDR3 sequence is CASSLGRGGRPIGAFF. The DNA of the CDR3 is TGCGCCAGCAGCTTGGGGCGGGGGGGCAGACCCATCGGAGCTTTCTTT.